Presented here are 20 T cell receptor beta chains from one specimen sequenced in a study of blood T cell repertoires in COVID-19. Here immunoSEQ multiplex PCR was the method, and the copy in TCRdb shows in-frame clones only, minus some. This sample yields 250,000 to 350,000 clones, of which roughly 90% are seen a single time; 0.75% to 1% belongs to the top ten. The sample comprised PBMCs or T cells enriched from blood (not recorded which). These TCRs come from a woman aged 30 to 39 who had recovered from COVID-19.

This clone was seen only a few times. V usage is TRBV5-4 and J usage is TRBJ2-7; 8 nucleotides agree with TRBD1. CDR1 SGHNT and CDR2 YYREEE come from the germline V gene (reference sequence). This CDR3 is built from 12 residues. V lost 0 bases to trimming and J lost 12 bases; unmatched junction nucleotides: 5. The CDR3 bases are TGTGCCAGCAGCTTGGGACAGGGGCGTGGGTACTTC. Translation: CASSLGQGRGYF.

The chain recombines TRBV11-3 with TRBJ2-3; weak D call: TRBD1 (5 bases). Germline V gene data show CDR1 as SGHNT and CDR2 as YENEEA. Trimming cost V 4 bases and J 2 bases, with 13 bases left between them. This CDR3 comprises 15 residues. Written as DNA, the CDR3 is TGTGCCAGCAGCTCCCGACAGACTGCCACAGATACGCAGTATTTT. It specifies CASSSRQTATDTQYF.

The rearrangement links TRBV6-2 or TRBV6-3 to TRBJ1-4; 7 nucleotides line up with TRBD1. This CDR3 has 11 amino acids. Germline CDR1 is MNHEY and CDR2 is SVGEGT. Trimming cost V 4 bases and J 11 bases; bases outside gene matches: 1. CDR3 in DNA: TGTGCCAGCAGTTTGACAGGGAAACTGTTTTTT. It encodes CASSLTGKLFF.

V usage is TRBV14 and J usage is TRBJ2-7, with 10 bases aligning to TRBD2. The V gene's germline CDR1 is SGHDN and CDR2 FVKESK. Unmatched junction bases numbered 6, after V lost 4 bases and J lost 0 bases. The length of the CDR3 is 16 residues. CDR3 bases: TGTGCCAGCAGCCTTCTAAGGACTAGCGGCTCCTACGAGCAGTACTTC. Its translation: CASSLLRTSGSYEQYF.

The chain joins TRBV15 to TRBJ2-1; D may be TRBD2 (5 bases). Germline V gene lookup returns CDR1 LNHNV and CDR2 YYDKDF (reference sequence). Trimming removed 0 bases from V and 8 bases from J, with 11 bases in between. This CDR3 has 14 residues. For the CDR3, the DNA is TGTGCCACCAGCAGAGATCGGTCAGCGGATGAGCAGTTCTTC. It yields the protein CATSRDRSADEQFF.

The chain recombines TRBV6-5 with TRBJ2-7, with D uncertain. The CDR3 is 16 residues long. Germline V lookup: CDR1 MNHEY, CDR2 SVGAGI. Between the trimmed V and J ends, which lost 0 bases and 0 bases, there was a span of 12 bases. CDR3 loop: CASSYSYSSPSYEQYF. The CDR3 DNA reads TGTGCCAGCAGTTACTCATACTCGTCACCCTCCTACGAGCAGTACTTC.

The chain combines TRBV7-2 with TRBJ2-1, with 10 bases aligning to TRBD2. Germline CDR1 reads SGHTA; CDR2 reads FQGNSA. V lost 5 bases, J lost 2 bases, and 6 bases stayed unmatched. The CDR3 is made up of 16 amino acids. Here the CDR3 DNA reads TGTGCCAGCAGCGCGCTAGCGGGAGTCACCTACAATGAGCAGTTCTTC. Protein: CASSALAGVTYNEQFF.

This chain joins TRBV4-2 and TRBJ1-6; 11 nucleotides line up with TRBD1. V shed 0 bases, J shed 6 bases, and the junction held 1 base outside the gene matches. CDR1 is LGHNA and CDR2 is YNFKEQ in the germline V gene. The CDR3 length is 16 residues. CDR3: CASSQEGQGGNSPLHF. The CDR3 nucleotides are TGTGCCAGCAGCCAAGAGGGACAGGGGGGTAATTCACCCCTCCACTTT.

The V gene is TRBV4-3, the J gene TRBJ2-5; D perhaps matches TRBD1 (7 bases). V was clipped by 4 bases and J by 4 bases, with 19 bases between them. Germline CDR1 and CDR2: LGHNA and YSLEER. CDR3 length equals 16 residues. Written as DNA, the CDR3 is TGCGCCAGCAGCCGGGGATTTACAGGGGAGGCAGAGACCCAGTACTTC. This codes for CASSRGFTGEAETQYF.

The count of this clone is one. This rearrangement joins TRBV5-4 to TRBJ1-3; D unclear. Germline V CDR1 and CDR2: SGHNT, YYREEE (reference sequence). The CDR3 sequence is 14 residues long. V was pared by 0 bases and J by 0 bases, with 4 bases between. The CDR3 DNA follows: TGTGCCAGCAGCTTGGGAGGCTCTGGAAACACCATATATTTT. Translation gives CASSLGGSGNTIYF.

The chain employs TRBV2 and TRBJ2-7; possibly TRBD1 for D (5 bases). Trimming left V 7 bases short and J 4 bases short, with 11 bases between. CDR1 is SNHLY, CDR2 FYNNEI, per germline. CDR3 length: 12 amino acids. Here the CDR3 DNA reads TGTGCCAGCAAGGGCAGGGTTTACGAGCAGTACTTC. This gives the protein CASKGRVYEQYF.

The sample holds one count of this clone. The chain carries TRBV28 and TRBJ1-5, with D possibly TRBD1 on 5 matching bases. The germline CDR1 and CDR2 sequences are MDHEN and SYDVKM. V lost 6 bases to trimming and J lost 0 bases, with 18 bases between them. CDR3 length equals 17 residues. CDR3 sequence: CASRRGDGFISNQPQHF. In DNA form, the CDR3 reads TGTGCCAGCAGACGGGGGGACGGATTTATTAGCAATCAGCCCCAGCATTTT.

This chain links TRBV6-2 or TRBV6-3 with TRBJ2-1; possible D gene TRBD1, 5 bases. Germline V CDR1 and CDR2: MNHEY, SVGEGT. Trimming left V 0 bases short and J 1 base short, with 25 bases between. The CDR3 spans 21 residues. CDR3: CASSYSGSGRPRIYSYNEQFF. In DNA form, the CDR3 reads TGTGCCAGCAGTTACTCGGGATCAGGGCGGCCTCGTATATATTCCTACAATGAGCAGTTCTTC.

The V gene is TRBV11-3, the J gene TRBJ2-7; D might be TRBD2 (5 bases). From germline, CDR1 is SGHNT and CDR2 YENEEA. The CDR3 consists of 14 residues. Deletions cut 5 bases from V and 3 bases from J, with 14 bases between. CDR3 loop: CASSADRTGYEQYF. In DNA form, the CDR3 reads TGTGCCAGCAGCGCCGATAGGACTGGCTACGAGCAGTACTTC.

The chain carries TRBV7-2 and TRBJ2-5, with D unclear. Germline V CDR1 and CDR2: SGHTA, FQGNSA. V gave up 1 base and J gave up 1 base, with 10 bases separating them. CDR3 length equals 15 residues. CDR3 loop: CASSLGFRLQETQYF. The CDR3 bases are TGTGCCAGCAGCTTAGGTTTCAGACTCCAAGAGACCCAGTACTTC.

The chain is built from TRBV27 and TRBJ2-5, with 10 bases fitting TRBD2. Germline lookup yields CDR1 MNHEY and CDR2 SMNVEV (reference sequence). This CDR3 contains 15 residues. The V gene end was trimmed by 8 bases and the J gene end by 4 bases; junction bases not matched to a gene: 10. The CDR3 DNA follows: TGTGCCAGCTCAAGTAGCGGGGGGCGTCCAGAGACCCAGTACTTC. Its protein product is CASSSSGGRPETQYF.

The chain combines TRBV9 with TRBJ1-5; D gene unclear. The CDR3 runs 13 residues. V shed 0 bases and J shed 10 bases, with 11 bases lying between them. Per the germline V gene, CDR1 is SGDLS and CDR2 is YYNGEE. The CDR3 nucleotides read TGTGCCAGCAGCGTAGGCCGGGGAGATCCCCAGCATTTT. Translating it yields CASSVGRGDPQHF.

The chain couples TRBV6-2 or TRBV6-3 to TRBJ1-2, with D unclear. The CDR3 sequence is 17 residues long. Looked up from germline, CDR1 is MNHEY and CDR2 is SVGEGT. Trimming stripped 0 bases from V and 6 bases from J, with 20 bases between. CDR3 loop: CASSYSSRPASVDGYTF. The CDR3 DNA reads TGTGCCAGCAGTTACTCGTCACGACCCGCCAGCGTGGATGGCTACACCTTC.

This rearrangement joins TRBV7-9 to TRBJ2-7, with D unresolved. Germline V gives CDR1 SEHNR, CDR2 FQNEAQ (reference sequence). The CDR3 consists of 12 residues. V dropped 1 base and J dropped 7 bases, with 8 bases sitting between them. CDR3 loop: CASSLDTREQYF. The CDR3 coding sequence is TGTGCCAGCAGCTTAGACACGAGGGAGCAGTACTTC. The variable domain in full, with the rest retrieved from reference TRBV7-9 and TRBJ2-7, is DTGVSQNPRHKITKRGQNVTFRCDPISEHNRLYWYRQTLGQGPEFLTYFQNEAQLEKSRLLSDRFSAERPKGSFSTLEIQRTEQGDSAMYLCASSLDTREQYFGPGTRLTVT.

The V and J genes are TRBV28 and TRBJ1-4; TRBD1 agrees at 10 bases. The germline gives CDR1 MDHEN, CDR2 SYDVKM. The ends lost 6 bases at V and 8 bases at J; junction bases unmatched: 9. The CDR3 extends over 15 amino acids. In DNA, the CDR3 is TGTGCCAGCAGCCGGAGACAGGGGGCGGGGGAAAAACTGTTTTTT. Amino acids: CASSRRQGAGEKLFF.